A selection of T cell receptor beta chains follows, all from one sample in a study of T cell responses to AZD1222 COVID-19 vaccine. Measured with immunoSEQ multiplex PCR; TCRdb has only the in-frame clones, and not every one. This sample carries more than 50,000 clones, 75% to 85% of them seen once, and the ten largest clones take around 20%. The material sequenced was peripheral blood, taken on day 0 of AZD1222 vaccination. The receptors stem from an adult in good health. CDR3s include the opening cysteine and the closing phenylalanine or tryptophan. A D gene is named only where the DNA matches it firmly. Clone size, where shown, is once, few, many, or a class for clones that have expanded.

j_call: TRBJ1-3; v_call: TRBV7-2; clone_size: few; d_call: -; cdr3_aa: CASSSDGPSFSGNTIYF; cdr3_nt: TGTGCCAGCAGCTCCGACGGGCCTTCCTTCTCTGGAAACACCATATATTTT
j_call: TRBJ2-1; v_call: TRBV19; clone_size: -; d_call: TRBD2; cdr3_aa: CASGGLAGVRNEQFF; cdr3_nt: TGTGCCAGTGGGGGACTAGCGGGAGTTAGGAATGAGCAGTTCTTC
j_call: TRBJ1-2; v_call: TRBV6-5; clone_size: -; d_call: -; cdr3_aa: CASSYDRNYGYTF; cdr3_nt: TGTGCCAGCAGTTACGACAGGAACTATGGCTACACCTTC
j_call: TRBJ2-2; v_call: TRBV7-2; clone_size: -; d_call: -; cdr3_aa: CASSLSTVGTGELFF; cdr3_nt: TGTGCCAGCAGCTTAAGTACAGTGGGTACCGGGGAGCTGTTTTTT
j_call: TRBJ1-1; v_call: TRBV10-3; clone_size: -; d_call: -; cdr3_aa: CAISDGAQNTEAFF; cdr3_nt: TGTGCCATCAGTGATGGGGCGCAGAACACTGAAGCTTTCTTT
j_call: TRBJ1-3; v_call: TRBV15; clone_size: -; d_call: TRBD1; cdr3_aa: CATSTPRDRGLDGNTIYF; cdr3_nt: TGTGCCACCAGCACCCCTAGGGACAGGGGATTAGATGGAAACACCATATATTTT
j_call: TRBJ1-3; v_call: TRBV6-2/TRBV6-3; clone_size: -; d_call: -; cdr3_aa: CASSRTASSGNTIYF; cdr3_nt: TGTGCCAGCAGTAGGACAGCTTCCTCTGGAAACACCATATATTTT
j_call: TRBJ2-5; v_call: TRBV7-9; clone_size: -; d_call: TRBD2; cdr3_aa: CASSPSSGRMETQYF; cdr3_nt: TGTGCCAGCAGCCCTTCTAGCGGGAGGATGGAGACCCAGTACTTC
j_call: TRBJ1-1; v_call: TRBV2; clone_size: once; d_call: TRBD1; cdr3_aa: CASTRQGWDTEAFF; cdr3_nt: TGTGCCAGCACCCGACAGGGATGGGACACTGAAGCTTTCTTT
j_call: TRBJ1-4; v_call: TRBV6-2/TRBV6-3; clone_size: -; d_call: -; cdr3_aa: CASSYSDRRATNEKLFF; cdr3_nt: TGTGCCAGCAGTTATTCGGACCGGAGAGCAACTAATGAAAAACTGTTTTTT
j_call: TRBJ1-5; v_call: TRBV5-4; clone_size: -; d_call: -; cdr3_aa: CASSPDPNGNQPQHF; cdr3_nt: TGTGCCAGCAGCCCGGACCCAAACGGGAATCAGCCCCAGCATTTT
j_call: TRBJ1-6; v_call: TRBV10-3; clone_size: -; d_call: -; cdr3_aa: CAISELANSPLHF; cdr3_nt: TGTGCCATCAGTGAGTTGGCCAATTCACCCCTCCACTTT
j_call: TRBJ1-4; v_call: TRBV7-9; clone_size: -; d_call: -; cdr3_aa: CASSLDPGEKLFF; cdr3_nt: TGTGCCAGCAGCTTAGATCCGGGAGAAAAACTGTTTTTT
j_call: TRBJ2-5; v_call: TRBV7-2; clone_size: -; d_call: -; cdr3_aa: CASSASGLQETQYF; cdr3_nt: TGTGCCAGCAGCGCAAGCGGGCTCCAAGAGACCCAGTACTTC
j_call: TRBJ2-5; v_call: TRBV6-5; clone_size: -; d_call: -; cdr3_aa: CASSYQGADKTQYF; cdr3_nt: TGTGCCAGCAGTTACCAAGGGGCCGATAAGACCCAGTACTTC
j_call: TRBJ1-4; v_call: TRBV11-3; clone_size: -; d_call: -; cdr3_aa: CASSLAGGGGEKLFF; cdr3_nt: TGTGCCAGCAGCTTAGCCGGGGGAGGTGGTGAAAAACTGTTTTTT
j_call: TRBJ2-3; v_call: TRBV12-5; clone_size: -; d_call: -; cdr3_aa: CASGLVPNTDTQYF; cdr3_nt: TGTGCTAGTGGTTTGGTGCCCAACACAGATACGCAGTATTTT
j_call: TRBJ2-6; v_call: TRBV4-3; clone_size: -; d_call: -; cdr3_aa: CASSQEDQGGGANVLTF; cdr3_nt: TGCGCCAGCAGCCAAGAGGATCAGGGTGGTGGGGCCAACGTCCTGACTTTC
j_call: TRBJ2-2; v_call: TRBV24-1; clone_size: -; d_call: TRBD1; cdr3_aa: CATPGIQGTGELFF; cdr3_nt: TGTGCCACCCCCGGGATACAGGGGACCGGGGAGCTGTTTTTT
j_call: TRBJ1-6; v_call: TRBV28; clone_size: -; d_call: -; cdr3_aa: CASSSGQNRSPLHF; cdr3_nt: TGTGCCAGCAGTTCCGGACAAAATCGTTCACCCCTCCACTTT
j_call: TRBJ1-2; v_call: TRBV5-6; clone_size: -; d_call: -; cdr3_aa: CASSRTNEGRGYTF; cdr3_nt: TGTGCCAGCAGCCGAACGAATGAGGGGAGGGGCTACACCTTC
j_call: TRBJ2-5; v_call: TRBV20-1; clone_size: -; d_call: -; cdr3_aa: CSLVETQYF; cdr3_nt: TGCAGCTTAGTGGAGACCCAGTACTTC
j_call: TRBJ2-1; v_call: TRBV14; clone_size: once; d_call: -; cdr3_aa: CASSQKSRGNEQFF; cdr3_nt: TGTGCCAGCAGCCAAAAGAGTAGGGGTAATGAGCAGTTCTTC
j_call: TRBJ1-5; v_call: TRBV27; clone_size: -; d_call: -; cdr3_aa: CASRPLWGRINQPQHF; cdr3_nt: TGTGCCAGCAGACCCTTGTGGGGACGGATCAATCAGCCCCAGCATTTT
j_call: TRBJ2-5; v_call: TRBV12-3/TRBV12-4; clone_size: -; d_call: -; cdr3_aa: CASSLGRRETQYF; cdr3_nt: TGTGCCAGCAGTTTAGGAAGGAGGGAGACCCAGTACTTC
j_call: TRBJ1-1; v_call: TRBV18; clone_size: -; d_call: -; cdr3_aa: CASSPRASRGSNTEAFF; cdr3_nt: TGTGCCAGCTCACCCCGGGCCTCGAGGGGGTCAAACACTGAAGCTTTCTTT
j_call: TRBJ2-3; v_call: TRBV7-8; clone_size: -; d_call: TRBD2; cdr3_aa: CASSSPPAGVTDTQYF; cdr3_nt: TGTGCCAGCAGCTCCCCCCCCGCGGGAGTCACAGATACGCAGTATTTT
j_call: TRBJ2-7; v_call: TRBV7-2; clone_size: once; d_call: TRBD2; cdr3_aa: CASSLAGEVREQYF; cdr3_nt: TGTGCCAGCTCTTTAGCGGGAGAGGTCCGGGAGCAGTACTTC
j_call: TRBJ2-3; v_call: TRBV12-3/TRBV12-4; clone_size: few; d_call: -; cdr3_aa: CASSLTDTQYF; cdr3_nt: TGTGCCAGCAGCCTCACAGATACGCAGTATTTT
j_call: TRBJ1-2; v_call: TRBV28; clone_size: few; d_call: -; cdr3_aa: CASSAAGYSYGYTF; cdr3_nt: TGTGCCAGCAGTGCCGCAGGGTACTCCTATGGCTACACCTTC
j_call: TRBJ2-6; v_call: TRBV7-8; clone_size: -; d_call: TRBD1; cdr3_aa: CASGDRRFSGANVLTF; cdr3_nt: TGTGCCAGCGGGGACAGGAGATTCTCTGGGGCCAACGTCCTGACTTTC
j_call: TRBJ2-4; v_call: TRBV5-8; clone_size: -; d_call: TRBD1; cdr3_aa: CASSLARGPNIQYF; cdr3_nt: TGTGCCAGCAGCTTGGCCAGGGGGCCTAACATTCAGTACTTC